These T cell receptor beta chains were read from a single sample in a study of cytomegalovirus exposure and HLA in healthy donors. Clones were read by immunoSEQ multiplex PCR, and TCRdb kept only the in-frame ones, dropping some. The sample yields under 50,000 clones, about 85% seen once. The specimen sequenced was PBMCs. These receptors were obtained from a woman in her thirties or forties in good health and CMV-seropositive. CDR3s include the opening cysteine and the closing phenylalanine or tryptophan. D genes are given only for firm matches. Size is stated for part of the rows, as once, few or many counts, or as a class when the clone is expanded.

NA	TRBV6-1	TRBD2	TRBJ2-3	CASSENLAGGSGDTQYF	TGTGCCAGCAGTGAAAATCTAGCGGGAGGGAGCGGTGATACGCAGTATTTT
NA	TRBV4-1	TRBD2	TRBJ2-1	CASSQKISGAHNEQFF	TGCGCCAGCAGCCAGAAAATAAGCGGGGCCCACAATGAGCAGTTCTTC
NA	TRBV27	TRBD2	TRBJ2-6	CASRDGRRAGANVLTF	TGTGCCAGCAGGGACGGGAGGAGGGCTGGGGCCAACGTCCTGACTTTC
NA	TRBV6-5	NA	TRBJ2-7	CASSYSSAGFTYEQYF	TGTGCCAGCAGTTACAGTTCGGCGGGTTTTACGTACGAGCAGTACTTC
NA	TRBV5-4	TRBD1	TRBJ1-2	CASSRQGQHYGYTF	TGTGCCAGCAGCAGGCAGGGACAGCACTATGGCTACACCTTC
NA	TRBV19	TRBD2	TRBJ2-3	CASSLGLAVADTQYF	TGTGCCAGTTCCTTGGGGCTAGCGGTGGCAGATACGCAGTATTTT
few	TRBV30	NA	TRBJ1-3	CAWTTQGSSRNTIYF	TGTGCCTGGACCACCCAGGGTTCCAGCCGAAACACCATATATTTT
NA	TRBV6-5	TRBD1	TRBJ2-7	CASSVTGGIYEQYF	TGTGCCAGCAGTGTGACAGGGGGCATCTACGAGCAGTACTTC
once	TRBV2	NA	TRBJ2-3	CASSRKGAGAVDTQYF	TGTGCCAGCAGCCGAAAAGGGGCGGGGGCGGTAGATACGCAGTATTTT
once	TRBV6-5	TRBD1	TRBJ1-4	CASRLNRGANEKLFF	TGTGCCAGCAGACTGAACAGGGGTGCTAATGAAAAACTGTTTTTT
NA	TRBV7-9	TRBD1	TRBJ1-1	CASSPRQGQSEAFF	TGTGCCAGCAGCCCAAGACAGGGGCAATCTGAAGCTTTCTTT
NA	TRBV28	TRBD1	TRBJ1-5	CASSYGGQGAPTGQPQHF	TGTGCCAGCAGTTACGGGGGACAGGGGGCGCCGACCGGGCAGCCCCAGCATTTT
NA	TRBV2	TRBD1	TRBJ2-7	CASTQSQGAPFEQYF	TGTGCCAGCACCCAATCGCAGGGGGCTCCCTTCGAGCAGTACTTC
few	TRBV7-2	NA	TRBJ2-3	CASSLQGFLGTDTQYF	TGTGCCAGCAGCTTACAGGGGTTTCTCGGCACAGATACGCAGTATTTT
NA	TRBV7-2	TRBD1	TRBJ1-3	CASSLRRGLSGNTIYF	TGTGCCAGCAGCTTACGAAGGGGGCTCTCCGGAAACACCATATATTTT
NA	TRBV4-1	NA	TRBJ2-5	CASAYLAGSETQYF	TGCGCCAGCGCATATCTCGCAGGGTCTGAGACCCAGTACTTC
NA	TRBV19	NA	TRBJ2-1	CASIQQGLSEQFF	TGTGCCAGTATCCAACAGGGTTTGAGTGAGCAGTTCTTC
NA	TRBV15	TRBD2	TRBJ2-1	CATSRGGSNEQFF	TGTGCCACCAGCAGAGGCGGGAGTAATGAGCAGTTCTTC
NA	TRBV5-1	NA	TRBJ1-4	CASSFATGIGEKLFF	TGCGCCAGCAGCTTTGCCACAGGGATTGGGGAAAAACTGTTTTTT
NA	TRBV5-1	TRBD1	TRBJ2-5	CASSMMTGGETQYF	TGCGCCAGCAGCATGATGACAGGGGGAGAGACCCAGTACTTC
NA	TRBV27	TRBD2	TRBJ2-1	CASSLKLAGGWYEQFF	TGTGCCAGCAGTTTAAAACTAGCGGGAGGGTGGTATGAGCAGTTCTTC
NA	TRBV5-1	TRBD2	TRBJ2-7	CASRMGTRVEEQYF	TGCGCCAGCAGAATGGGGACTAGGGTGGAAGAGCAGTACTTC
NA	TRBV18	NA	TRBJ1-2	CASSPEDTTRYGYTF	TGTGCCAGCTCACCAGAGGACACTACCCGCTATGGCTACACCTTC
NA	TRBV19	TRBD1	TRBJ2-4	CASSPRDRANIQYF	TGTGCCAGTAGTCCTCGGGACAGGGCGAACATTCAGTACTTC
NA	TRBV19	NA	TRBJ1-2	CASSPIVGLGHYGYTF	TGTGCCAGTAGTCCAATTGTGGGATTGGGGCACTATGGCTACACCTTC
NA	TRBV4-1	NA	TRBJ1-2	CASSHTGFSGYTF	TGCGCCAGCAGCCATACAGGTTTTAGTGGCTACACCTTC
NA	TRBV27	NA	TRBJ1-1	CASSPLDADEAFF	TGTGCCAGCAGTCCCCTAGACGCGGATGAAGCTTTCTTT
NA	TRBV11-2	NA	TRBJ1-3	CASSAGPLSGNTIYF	TGTGCCAGCAGCGCAGGCCCTCTCTCTGGAAACACCATATATTTT
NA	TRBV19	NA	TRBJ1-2	CASSIGGTAYGYTF	TGTGCCAGTAGTATTGGCGGGACCGCTTATGGCTACACCTTC
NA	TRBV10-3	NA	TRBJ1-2	CASRGSRPPTGGYTF	TGTGCCAGCAGGGGTTCAAGGCCACCAACGGGAGGCTACACCTTC
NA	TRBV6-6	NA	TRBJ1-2	CASRPSTTANYGYTF	TGTGCCAGCAGACCTTCGACTACCGCTAACTATGGCTACACCTTC
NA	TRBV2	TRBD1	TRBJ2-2	CASAPDRAGTGELFF	TGTGCCAGCGCGCCCGACAGGGCTGGTACCGGGGAGCTGTTTTTT
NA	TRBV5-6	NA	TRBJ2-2	CASSFTGELFF	TGTGCCAGCAGCTTTACAGGGGAGCTGTTTTTT
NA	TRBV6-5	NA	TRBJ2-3	CASSYSSGTDTQYF	TGTGCCAGCAGTTACTCGTCGGGCACAGATACGCAGTATTTT
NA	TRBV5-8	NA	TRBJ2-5	CASSLGRVSGLQETQYF	TGTGCCAGCAGCTTGGGGAGGGTTAGCGGTCTCCAAGAGACCCAGTACTTC
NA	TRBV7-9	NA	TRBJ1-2	CAEGWAYGYTF	TGTGCTGAGGGCTGGGCTTATGGCTACACCTTC
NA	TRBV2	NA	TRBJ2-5	CASSASETAKETQYF	TGTGCCAGCAGTGCATCCGAGACAGCAAAAGAGACCCAGTACTTC
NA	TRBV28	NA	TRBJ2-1	CASCVSGYSNEQFF	TGTGCCAGCTGTGTAAGCGGGTACTCCAATGAGCAGTTCTTC
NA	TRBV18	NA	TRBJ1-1	CASSPTGLTEAFF	TGTGCCAGCTCACCGACAGGCCTCACTGAAGCTTTCTTT
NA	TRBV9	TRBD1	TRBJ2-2	CASSVSGGNTGELFF	TGTGCCAGCAGCGTATCAGGGGGCAACACCGGGGAGCTGTTTTTT
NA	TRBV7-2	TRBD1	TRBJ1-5	CASSWKGQGQPQHF	TGTGCCAGCAGCTGGAAGGGACAGGGTCAGCCCCAGCATTTT
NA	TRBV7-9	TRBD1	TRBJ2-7	CSSSLGQGADEQYF	TGTTCCAGCAGCTTAGGACAGGGGGCGGACGAGCAGTACTTC